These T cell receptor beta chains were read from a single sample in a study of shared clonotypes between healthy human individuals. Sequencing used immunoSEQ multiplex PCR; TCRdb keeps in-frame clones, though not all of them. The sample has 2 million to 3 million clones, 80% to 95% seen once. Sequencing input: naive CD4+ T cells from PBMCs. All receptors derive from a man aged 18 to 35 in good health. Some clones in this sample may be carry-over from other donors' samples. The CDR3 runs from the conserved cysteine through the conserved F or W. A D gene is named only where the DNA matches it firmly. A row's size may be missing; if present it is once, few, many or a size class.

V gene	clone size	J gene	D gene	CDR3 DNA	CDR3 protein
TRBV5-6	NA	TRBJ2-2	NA	TGTGCCAGCAGCTCAGTCGGGTTTGCGAACACCGGGGAGCTGTTTTTT	CASSSVGFANTGELFF
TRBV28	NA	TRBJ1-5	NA	TGTGCCAGCTCCTTTAACCTGGGCAGGGCCAGCAATCAGCCCCAGCATTTT	CASSFNLGRASNQPQHF
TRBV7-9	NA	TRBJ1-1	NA	TGTGCCAGCAGCTTAGTGGGCATAGGAGCTTTCTTT	CASSLVGIGAFF
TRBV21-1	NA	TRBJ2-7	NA	TGTGCCAGCAGCCCCGTTCGGGGCTCCTACGAGCAGTACTTC	CASSPVRGSYEQYF
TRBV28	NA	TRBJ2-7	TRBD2	TGTGCCAGCAGTTTACGGACTAGCGGGAGATTCTACGAGCAGTACTTC	CASSLRTSGRFYEQYF
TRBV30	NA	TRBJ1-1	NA	TGTGCCTGGAAGGAGTCTGAAGCTTTCTTT	CAWKESEAFF
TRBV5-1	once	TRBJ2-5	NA	TGCGCCAGCAGCTTGTTCGGGACCTCTCAAGAGACCCAGTACTTC	CASSLFGTSQETQYF
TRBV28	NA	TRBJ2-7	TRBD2	TGTGCCAGCGGGGTTGGCGGACTAGCGGGAGGGTCCTACGAGCAGTACTTC	CASGVGGLAGGSYEQYF
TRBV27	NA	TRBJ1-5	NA	TGTGCCAGCAGACCGCAGGGGTCGGGCACCCTAAATAGCAATCAGCCCCAGCATTTT	CASRPQGSGTLNSNQPQHF
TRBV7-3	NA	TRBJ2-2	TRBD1	TGTGCCAGCAGCTCGGGACAGGGCCCCGGGGAGCTGTTTTTT	CASSSGQGPGELFF
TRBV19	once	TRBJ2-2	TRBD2	TGTGCCAGTAGTAGGGGACTAGCGGGAGGGCCGGGCACCGGGGAGCTGTTTTTT	CASSRGLAGGPGTGELFF
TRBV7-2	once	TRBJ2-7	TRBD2	TGTGCCAGCAGCCGCGGGACTAGCCTAGCCTACGAGCAGTACTTC	CASSRGTSLAYEQYF
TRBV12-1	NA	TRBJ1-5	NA	TGTGCCAGCAGCTTTGCGCATAAGGCAGGGGCGCAAGGTTATAGCAATCAGCCCCAGCATTTT	CASSFAHKAGAQGYSNQPQHF
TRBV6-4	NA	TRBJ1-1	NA	TGTGCCAGCAGTGTTTCAAAGGACACTGAAGCTTTCTTT	CASSVSKDTEAFF
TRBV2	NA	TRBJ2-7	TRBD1	TGTGCCAGCAGTTTAATAGGACAGGGGGCTGGCGACGAGCAGTACTTC	CASSLIGQGAGDEQYF
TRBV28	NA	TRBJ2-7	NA	TGTGCCAGCAGTTTGAAACTCCCGGGTGAGCAGTACTTC	CASSLKLPGEQYF
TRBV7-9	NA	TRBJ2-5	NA	TGTGCCAGCAGCTTACCGGGACCGCCACTCCCGGTGGAGACCCAGTACTTC	CASSLPGPPLPVETQYF
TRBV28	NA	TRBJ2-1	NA	TGTGCCAGCAGGCCCGCTCAGGGTTTACCCTACAATGAGCAGTTCTTC	CASRPAQGLPYNEQFF
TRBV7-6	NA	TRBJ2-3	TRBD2	TGTGCCAGCAGCGAATCGCGGCTAGCGGGGGTTAGCACAGATACGCAGTATTTT	CASSESRLAGVSTDTQYF
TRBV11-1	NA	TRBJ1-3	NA	TGTGCCAGCAGCTTAGTTGCTTGGCGGCAGAGCTCTGGAAACACCATATATTTT	CASSLVAWRQSSGNTIYF
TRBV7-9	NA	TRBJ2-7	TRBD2	TGTGCCAGCAGTGTGGGACTAGCGAGCTACGAGCAGTACTTC	CASSVGLASYEQYF
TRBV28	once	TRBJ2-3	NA	TGTGCCAGCAGTTTTGGGGGTAGTACAGATACGCAGTATTTT	CASSFGGSTDTQYF
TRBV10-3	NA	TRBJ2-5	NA	TGTGCCATCAGTGATGGGGGGCCCCTCGGAGCGAACGCCTCGAAAGAGACCCAGTACTTC	CAISDGGPLGANASKETQYF
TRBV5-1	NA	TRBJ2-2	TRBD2	TGCGCCAGCAGCGTACCTCCTAGCGGGAGTTTAACCGGGGAGCTGTTTTTT	CASSVPPSGSLTGELFF
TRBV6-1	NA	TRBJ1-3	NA	TGTGCCAGCAGAGAGGTCTTTGTTGGAAACACCATATATTTT	CASREVFVGNTIYF
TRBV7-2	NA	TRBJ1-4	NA	TGTGCCAGCAGCTTCTTACCGGGACGGCTGAATGAAAAACTGTTTTTT	CASSFLPGRLNEKLFF
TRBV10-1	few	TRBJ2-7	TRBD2	TGCGCCAGCAGGCCTAGCGGGAGATCCGAGCAGTACTTC	CASRPSGRSEQYF
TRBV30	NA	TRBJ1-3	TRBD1	TGTGCCTGGACCCTTGGGACAGCTGGAAACACCATATATTTT	CAWTLGTAGNTIYF